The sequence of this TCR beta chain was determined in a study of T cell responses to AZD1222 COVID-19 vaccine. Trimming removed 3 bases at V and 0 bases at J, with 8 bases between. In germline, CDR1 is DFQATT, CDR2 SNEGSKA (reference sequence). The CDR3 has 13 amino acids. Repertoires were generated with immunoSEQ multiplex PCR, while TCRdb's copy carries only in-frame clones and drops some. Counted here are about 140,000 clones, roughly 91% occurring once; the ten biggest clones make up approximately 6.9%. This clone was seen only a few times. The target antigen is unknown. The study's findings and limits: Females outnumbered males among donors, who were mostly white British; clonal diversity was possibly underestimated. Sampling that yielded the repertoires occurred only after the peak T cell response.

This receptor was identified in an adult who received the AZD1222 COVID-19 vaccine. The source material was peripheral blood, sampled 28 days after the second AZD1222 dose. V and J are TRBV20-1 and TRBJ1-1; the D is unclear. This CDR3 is CSASTHLNTEAFF. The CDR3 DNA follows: TGCAGTGCTAGTACACACTTGAACACTGAAGCTTTCTTT.